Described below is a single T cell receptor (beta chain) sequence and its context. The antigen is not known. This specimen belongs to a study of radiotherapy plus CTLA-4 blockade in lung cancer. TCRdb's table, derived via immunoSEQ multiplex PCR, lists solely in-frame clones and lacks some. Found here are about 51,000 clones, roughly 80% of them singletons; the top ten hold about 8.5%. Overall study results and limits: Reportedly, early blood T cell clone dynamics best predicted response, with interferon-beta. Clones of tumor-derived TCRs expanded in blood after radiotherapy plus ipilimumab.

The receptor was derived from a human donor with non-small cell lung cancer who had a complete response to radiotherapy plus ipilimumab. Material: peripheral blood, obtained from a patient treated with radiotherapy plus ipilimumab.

The CDR3 reads CASSYTQRQGKDGYTF. CDR3 DNA: TGTGCCAGCAGTTACACTCAGAGACAGGGTAAAGATGGCTACACCTTC. The J gene is TRBJ1-2, the V gene TRBV6-5; 7 bases line up with TRBD1. The CDR3 is 16 amino acids. V shed 2 bases and J 6 bases; nucleotides not matched to a gene: 12. Per the germline V gene, CDR1 is MNHEY and CDR2 is SVGAGI.